These T cell receptor beta chains were read from a single sample in a study of response to subunit inactivated influenza vaccine. TCRdb processed the RT-PCR reads anew with MiXCR; each CDR3 protein has one entry. In the table there are about 540,000 distinct CDR3 sequences, roughly 23% of which are singletons. These same records also appear under a second study, on T cells expressing NK-cell markers.

The sample here was CD4+ T cells sorted from PBMCs, taken 11 to 12 days after vaccination. These receptors came from a man over 45 who received an inactivated influenza vaccine. Each CDR3 is given with its conserved first and last residue. A D gene is named only where the DNA matches it firmly. A row's size may be missing; if present it is once, few, many or a size class.

abundance	d_gene	v_gene	j_gene	CDR3nt	CDR3aa
-	-	TRBV28	TRBJ2-4	TGTGCCAGCAGTTTAGGGGGCTCCGGGGGCCAAAACATTCAGTACTTC	CASSLGGSGGQNIQYF
many	-	TRBV24-1	TRBJ2-7	TGTGCCACCAGTGATCCCTCGGTTAACGAGCAGTACTTC	CATSDPSVNEQYF
-	-	TRBV6-5	TRBJ2-1	TGTGCCAGCAGTACTTATTCTAGCTCCTACAATGAGCAGTTCTTC	CASSTYSSSYNEQFF
-	TRBD1	TRBV28	TRBJ2-1	TGTGCCAGCAGTTTTAGGGGGACAGTCCAGTTCTTC	CASSFRGTVQFF
-	-	TRBV7-2	TRBJ1-1	TGTGCCAGCAGCTTAGTGGCGGTGGGGGGAGTCACTGAAGCTTTCTTT	CASSLVAVGGVTEAFF
-	TRBD2	TRBV11-2	TRBJ2-1	TGTGCCAGCAGCTTAAGTCGAACTAGCGGGTACAATGAGCAGTTCTTC	CASSLSRTSGYNEQFF
few	TRBD1	TRBV20-1	TRBJ2-7	TGCAGTGCTAGGCGGACAGGGGGATCAACCGAGCAGTACTTC	CSARRTGGSTEQYF
-	-	TRBV6-2/TRBV6-3	TRBJ2-7	TGTGCCAGCCACCCCTCGGGACCCTACGAGCAGTACTTC	CASHPSGPYEQYF
-	-	TRBV15	TRBJ1-3	TGTGCCACCAGCAGAGGTACCGGCCTCACTGGAAACACCATATATTTT	CATSRGTGLTGNTIYF
many	-	TRBV4-1	TRBJ2-2	TGCGCCAGCAGCCAAGAGGGACGTACCGGGGAGCTGTTTTTT	CASSQEGRTGELFF
-	TRBD2	TRBV11-2	TRBJ2-1	TGTGCCAGCAGCTTAGTTTCGTGGCTAGCGGGAGGACTCTCCTACAATGAGCAGTTCTTC	CASSLVSWLAGGLSYNEQFF
-	-	TRBV6-1	TRBJ1-2	TGTGCCAGCAGTGCCGGGCTCCGGTCCCATGGCTACACCTTC	CASSAGLRSHGYTF
many	-	TRBV12-3/TRBV12-4	TRBJ2-1	TGTGCCAGCAGCCTAGGGACATTATCCTACAATGAGCAGTTCTTC	CASSLGTLSYNEQFF
-	-	TRBV9	TRBJ2-7	TGTGCCAGCAGCGTAGAGGGAGCCAGCGAGCAGTACTTC	CASSVEGASEQYF
-	-	TRBV4-3	TRBJ1-1	TGCGCCAGCAGCCAAGGGCCGGACACTGAAGCTTTCTTT	CASSQGPDTEAFF
-	-	TRBV4-1	TRBJ2-1	TGCGCCAGCAGCCAAGTGAGGTCGGGTTCTGACAATGAACAGTTCTTC	CASSQVRSGSDNEQFF
few	TRBD1	TRBV4-2	TRBJ2-2	TGTGCCAGCAGCGTGGGGACAGGGGCTCCCGGGGAGCTGTTTTTT	CASSVGTGAPGELFF
few	-	TRBV7-2	TRBJ2-1	TGTGCCAGCAGCTTAGGCAAACAAGGGGGGCAGTTCTTC	CASSLGKQGGQFF
-	TRBD1	TRBV4-1	TRBJ2-1	TGCGCCAGCAGCCAAGCAGGGGGTTCAAATGAGCAGTTCTTC	CASSQAGGSNEQFF
-	-	TRBV7-2	TRBJ1-1	TGTGCCAGCACCGTCTCCGGGACGGCAATGAACACTGAAGCTTTCTTT	CASTVSGTAMNTEAFF
-	-	TRBV4-3	TRBJ2-7	TGCGCCAGCAGCCAAGGATACAGGGGAGGGAGCGAGCAGTACTTC	CASSQGYRGGSEQYF
-	-	TRBV5-1	TRBJ2-7	TGCGCCAGCAGCTTTGGGGATAAGGTACTCTACGAGCAGTACTTC	CASSFGDKVLYEQYF
few	-	TRBV11-2	TRBJ2-7	TGTGCCAGCAGCTTAGTCCGGGATTCCGAGCAGTACTTC	CASSLVRDSEQYF
few	TRBD2	TRBV3-1	TRBJ2-1	TGTGCCAGCAGCCAAGGGACTAGCGGGAGAGGAGAGCAGTTCTTC	CASSQGTSGRGEQFF
few	TRBD1	TRBV6-2/TRBV6-3	TRBJ2-4	TGTGCCAGCAGGACAGGGAAAAACATTCAGTACTTC	CASRTGKNIQYF
few	TRBD1	TRBV12-3/TRBV12-4	TRBJ2-1	TGTGCCAGCAGTTCGAACCGGGACAGGGCCGATGAGCAGTTCTTC	CASSSNRDRADEQFF
-	-	TRBV28	TRBJ1-3	TGTGCCAGCAGGGACACCTCTGGAAACACCATATATTTT	CASRDTSGNTIYF
few	TRBD2	TRBV20-1	TRBJ2-7	TGCAGTGCTAGTCGGAGAACTAGCGGATCGTACGAGCAGTACTTC	CSASRRTSGSYEQYF
few	-	TRBV5-1	TRBJ1-1	TGCGCCAGCAGCCCACTGGGTGACGGGGGGCAAGCTTTCTTT	CASSPLGDGGQAFF
few	-	TRBV6-4	TRBJ1-1	TGTGCCAGCACCCCGGCGGCGGGCGGAACTGAAGCTTTCTTT	CASTPAAGGTEAFF
-	-	TRBV29-1	TRBJ2-7	TGCAGCGCGGGACTTCAAGGCGAGCAGTACTTC	CSAGLQGEQYF
few	-	TRBV28	TRBJ1-5	TGTGCCAGCGGAGGTGTGAATCAGCCCCAGCATTTT	CASGGVNQPQHF
few	TRBD1	TRBV6-1	TRBJ2-1	TGTGCCAGCAGTGAGGGGACAGGGGAGCAGTTCTTC	CASSEGTGEQFF